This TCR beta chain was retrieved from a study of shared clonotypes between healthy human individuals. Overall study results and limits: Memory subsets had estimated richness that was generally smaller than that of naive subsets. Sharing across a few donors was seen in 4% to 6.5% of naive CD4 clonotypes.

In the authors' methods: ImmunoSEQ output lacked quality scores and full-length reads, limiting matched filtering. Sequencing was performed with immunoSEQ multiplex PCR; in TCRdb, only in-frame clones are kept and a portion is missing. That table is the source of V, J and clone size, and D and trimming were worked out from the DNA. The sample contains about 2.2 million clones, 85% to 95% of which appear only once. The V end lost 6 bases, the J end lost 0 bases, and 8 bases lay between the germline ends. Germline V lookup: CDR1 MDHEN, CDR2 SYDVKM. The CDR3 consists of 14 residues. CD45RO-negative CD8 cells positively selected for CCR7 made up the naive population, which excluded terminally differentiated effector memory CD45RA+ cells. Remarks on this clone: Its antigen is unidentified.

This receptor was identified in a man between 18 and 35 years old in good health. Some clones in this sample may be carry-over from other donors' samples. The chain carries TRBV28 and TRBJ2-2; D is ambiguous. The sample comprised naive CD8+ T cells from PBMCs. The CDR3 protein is CASRPTANTGELFF. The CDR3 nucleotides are TGTGCCAGCAGACCAACGGCGAACACCGGGGAGCTGTTTTTT.